This T cell receptor beta chain was captured in a study of CD8 T cells in ankylosing spondylitis (dated by TCRdb to the late 2010s). Regarding the study in general: The study profiled T cell receptor beta repertoires in healthy donors and ankylosing spondylitis patients to find disease-linked TCR variants. The whole study cohort included over a hundred healthy donors and roughly 24 ankylosing spondylitis patients. Samples of peripheral blood were taken, and for ankylosing spondylitis patients, synovial fluid was collected as well. What the work shows at the level of the full study, not this receptor alone: Significant enrichment of the disease-linked clones was reported in matched synovial fluid samples from ankylosing spondylitis patients. Blood from ankylosing spondylitis patients appeared to be characterized by a TCR beta motif made up of under ten highly homologous amino acid variants. Some TCR beta motif variants had previously been reported in synovial fluid and blood of reactive arthritis patients, which suggested common disease-initiation mechanisms. In peripheral blood, the disease-linked clones were found at relatively low frequencies and had a CD8+ phenotype.

CDR1 and CDR2 (SGDLS, YYNGEE) derive from the germline V gene. Its CDR3 holds 14 amino acids, cysteine through phenylalanine. The only DNA kept is the CDR3, 42 bases in frame from the first base. The sample was run on an Illumina HiSeq 2500. TCR beta libraries were prepared by quantitative 5'-RACE with molecular barcodes. Per the source publication's procedure: Disease-linked TCR variants were identified with a new computational method built on a probabilistic model of VDJ rearrangement. In-frame beta chains were kept once TCRdb had trimmed the public reads at Q25 with fastp and called clones with MiXCR. CDR3 protein duplicates are merged, each entry listing the most common genes and DNA. None of the V and J calls come from the authors' own analysis; TCRdb made them. The sample table records about 120,000 distinct CDR3 sequences; around 13% of these occur just once. Clones ranked in the top ten supply 2.5% to 3% of the sample.

Worth noting for this clonotype: Which antigen it targets is not known. A much bigger clone sits one base away, suggesting this may be a read error.

The receptor was derived from a female donor with ankylosing spondylitis or in good health (not recorded which). Specimen: blood, either unsorted or a sorted T cell fraction (not recorded which). The chain couples TRBV9 to TRBJ2-2; the D gene is possibly TRBD1 or TRBD2, each agreeing over 5 bases. The nucleotide sequence is TGTGCCAGCAAAGGGGACGCGAACACCGGGGACCTGTTTTTT. This translates into CASKGDANTGDLFF.